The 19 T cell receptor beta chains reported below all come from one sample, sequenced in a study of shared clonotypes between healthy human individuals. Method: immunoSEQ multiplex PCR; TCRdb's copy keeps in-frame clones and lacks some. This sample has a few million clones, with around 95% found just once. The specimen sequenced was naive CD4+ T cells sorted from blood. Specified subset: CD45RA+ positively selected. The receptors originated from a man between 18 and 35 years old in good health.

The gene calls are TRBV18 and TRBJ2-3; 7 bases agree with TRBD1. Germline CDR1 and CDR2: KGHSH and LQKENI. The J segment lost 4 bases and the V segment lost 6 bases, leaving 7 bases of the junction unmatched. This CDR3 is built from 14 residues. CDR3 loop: CASSPGQLPDTQYF. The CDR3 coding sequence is TGTGCCAGCTCTCCGGGACAGCTTCCAGATACGCAGTATTTT.

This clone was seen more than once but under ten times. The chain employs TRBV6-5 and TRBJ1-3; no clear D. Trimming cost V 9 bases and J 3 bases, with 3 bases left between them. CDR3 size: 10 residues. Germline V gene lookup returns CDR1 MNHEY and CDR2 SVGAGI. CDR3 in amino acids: CARGGNTIYF. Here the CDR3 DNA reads TGTGCCAGAGGTGGAAACACCATATATTTT.

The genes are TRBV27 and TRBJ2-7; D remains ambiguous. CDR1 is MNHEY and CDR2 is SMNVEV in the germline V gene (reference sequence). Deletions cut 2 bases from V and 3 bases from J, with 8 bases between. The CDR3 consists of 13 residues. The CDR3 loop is CASSLKADYEQYF. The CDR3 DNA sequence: TGTGCCAGCAGTTTAAAGGCAGACTACGAGCAGTACTTC.

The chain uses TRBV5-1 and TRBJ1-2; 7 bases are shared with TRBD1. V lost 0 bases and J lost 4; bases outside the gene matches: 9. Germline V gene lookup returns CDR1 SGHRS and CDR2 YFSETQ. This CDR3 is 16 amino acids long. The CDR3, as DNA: TGCGCCAGCAGCTTGGCCAGGGGGATTGGAAGCTATGGCTACACCTTC. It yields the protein CASSLARGIGSYGYTF.

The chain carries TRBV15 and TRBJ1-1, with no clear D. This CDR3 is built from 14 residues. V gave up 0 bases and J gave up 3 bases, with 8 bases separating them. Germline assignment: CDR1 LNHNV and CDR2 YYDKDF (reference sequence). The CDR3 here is CATSRDRFYTEAFF. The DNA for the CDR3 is TGTGCCACCAGCAGAGATCGGTTCTACACTGAAGCTTTCTTT. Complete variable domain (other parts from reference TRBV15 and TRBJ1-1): DAMVIQNPRYQVTQFGKPVTLSCSQTLNHNVMYWYQQKSSQAPKLLFHYYDKDFNNEADTPDNFQSRRPNTSFCFLDIRSPGLGDTAMYLCATSRDRFYTEAFFGQGTRLTVV.

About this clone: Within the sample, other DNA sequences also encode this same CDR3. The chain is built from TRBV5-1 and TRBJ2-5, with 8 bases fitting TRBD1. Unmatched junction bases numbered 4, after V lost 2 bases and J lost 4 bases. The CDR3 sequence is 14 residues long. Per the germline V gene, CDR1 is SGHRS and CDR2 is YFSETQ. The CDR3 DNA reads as TGCGCCAGCAGCTTCGGACAGGGAGGAGAGACCCAGTACTTC. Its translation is CASSFGQGGETQYF.

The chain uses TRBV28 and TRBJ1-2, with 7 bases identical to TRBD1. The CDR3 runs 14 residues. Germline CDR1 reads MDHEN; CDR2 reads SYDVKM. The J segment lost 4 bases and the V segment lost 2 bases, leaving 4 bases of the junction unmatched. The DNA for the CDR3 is TGTGCCAGCAGTTTACCCCGACAGGGCTATGGCTACACCTTC. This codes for CASSLPRQGYGYTF.

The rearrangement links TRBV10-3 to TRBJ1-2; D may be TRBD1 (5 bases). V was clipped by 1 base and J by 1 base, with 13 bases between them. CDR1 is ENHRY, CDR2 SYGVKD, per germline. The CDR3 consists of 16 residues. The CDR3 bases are TGTGCCATCAGTGAGTTCACTAGACAGCTTAACTATGGCTACACCTTC. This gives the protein CAISEFTRQLNYGYTF.

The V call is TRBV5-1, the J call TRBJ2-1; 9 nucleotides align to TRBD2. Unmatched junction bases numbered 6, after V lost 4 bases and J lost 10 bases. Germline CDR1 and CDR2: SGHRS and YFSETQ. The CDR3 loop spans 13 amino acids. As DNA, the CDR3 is TGCGCCAGCAGCGAAGTCCTAGCGGGGGAGCAGTTCTTC. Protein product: CASSEVLAGEQFF. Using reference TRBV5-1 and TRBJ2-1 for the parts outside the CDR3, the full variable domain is KAGVTQTPRYLIKTRGQQVTLSCSPISGHRSVSWYQQTPGQGLQFLFEYFSETQRNKGNFPGRFSGRQFSNSRSEMNVSTLELGDSALYLCASSEVLAGEQFFGPGTRLTVL.

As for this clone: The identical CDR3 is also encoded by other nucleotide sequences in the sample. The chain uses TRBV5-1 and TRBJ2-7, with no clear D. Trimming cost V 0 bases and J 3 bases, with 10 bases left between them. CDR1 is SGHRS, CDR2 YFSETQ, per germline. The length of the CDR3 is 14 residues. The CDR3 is CASSLVGPDYEQYF. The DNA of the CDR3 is TGCGCCAGCAGCTTGGTCGGCCCGGACTACGAGCAGTACTTC.

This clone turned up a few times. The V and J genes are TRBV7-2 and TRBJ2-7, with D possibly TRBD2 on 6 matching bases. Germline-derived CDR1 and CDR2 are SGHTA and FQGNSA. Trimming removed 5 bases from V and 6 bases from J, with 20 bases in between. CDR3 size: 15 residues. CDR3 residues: CASSLGLPRLGEQYF. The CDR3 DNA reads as TGTGCCAGCAGCCTAGGACTACCCCGTCTTGGCGAGCAGTACTTC. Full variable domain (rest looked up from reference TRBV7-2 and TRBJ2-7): GAGVSQSPSNKVTEKGKDVELRCDPISGHTALYWYRQSLGQGLEFLIYFQGNSAPDKSGLPSDRFSAERTGGSVSTLTIQRTQQEDSAVYLCASSLGLPRLGEQYFGPGTRLTVT.

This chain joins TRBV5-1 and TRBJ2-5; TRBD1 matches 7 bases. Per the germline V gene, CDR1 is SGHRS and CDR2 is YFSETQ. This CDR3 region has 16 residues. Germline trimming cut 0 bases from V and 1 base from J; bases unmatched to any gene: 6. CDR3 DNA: TGCGCCAGCAGCTTGGGGGACAGTGCAGCCCAAGAGACCCAGTACTTC. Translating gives CASSLGDSAAQETQYF.

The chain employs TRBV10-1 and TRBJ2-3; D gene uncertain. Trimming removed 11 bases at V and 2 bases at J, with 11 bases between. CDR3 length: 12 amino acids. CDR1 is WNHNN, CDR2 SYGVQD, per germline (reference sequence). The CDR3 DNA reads TGCGCCTCGGCAGGCACCACAGATACGCAGTATTTT. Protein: CASAGTTDTQYF.

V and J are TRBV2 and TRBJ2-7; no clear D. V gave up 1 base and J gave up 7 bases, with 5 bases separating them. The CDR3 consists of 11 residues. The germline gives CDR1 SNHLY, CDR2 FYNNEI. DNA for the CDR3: TGTGCCAGCAGTGAAGGTGTGGAGCAGTACTTC. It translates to CASSEGVEQYF.

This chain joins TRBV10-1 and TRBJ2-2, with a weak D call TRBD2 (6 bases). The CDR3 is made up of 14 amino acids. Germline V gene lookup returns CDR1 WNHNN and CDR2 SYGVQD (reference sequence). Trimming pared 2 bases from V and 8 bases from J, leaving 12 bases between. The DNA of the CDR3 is TGCGCCAGCAGTGAGCGAAGGAGGGCAGGGGAGCTGTTTTTT. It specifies CASSERRRAGELFF.

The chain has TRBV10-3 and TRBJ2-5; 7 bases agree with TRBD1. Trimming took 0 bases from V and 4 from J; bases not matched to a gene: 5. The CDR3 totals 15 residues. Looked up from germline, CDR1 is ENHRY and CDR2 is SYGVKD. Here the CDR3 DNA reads TGTGCCATCAGTGAGTCGAAGGCAGGGGGAGAGACCCAGTACTTC. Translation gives CAISESKAGGETQYF.

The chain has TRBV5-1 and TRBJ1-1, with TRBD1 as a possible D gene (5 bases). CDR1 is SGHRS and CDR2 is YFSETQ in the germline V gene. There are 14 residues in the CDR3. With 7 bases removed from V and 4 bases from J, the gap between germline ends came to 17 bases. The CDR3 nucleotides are TGCGCCAGCGCATCTAATCCAGGGAGCACTGAAGCTTTCTTT. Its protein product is CASASNPGSTEAFF.

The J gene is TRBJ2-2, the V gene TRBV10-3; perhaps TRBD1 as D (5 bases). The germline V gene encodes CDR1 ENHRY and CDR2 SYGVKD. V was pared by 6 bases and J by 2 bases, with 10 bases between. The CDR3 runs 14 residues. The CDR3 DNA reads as TGTGCCATCAGCCAGGGTTCTAACACCGGGGAGCTGTTTTTT. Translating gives CAISQGSNTGELFF.

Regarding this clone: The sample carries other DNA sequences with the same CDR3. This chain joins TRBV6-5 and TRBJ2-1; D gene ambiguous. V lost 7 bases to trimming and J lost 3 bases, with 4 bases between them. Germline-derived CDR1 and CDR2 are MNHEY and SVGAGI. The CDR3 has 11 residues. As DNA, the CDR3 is TGTGCCAGCACTAACTACAATGAGCAGTTCTTC. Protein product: CASTNYNEQFF.